This T cell receptor (beta chain) was sequenced for a study of cytomegalovirus exposure and HLA in healthy donors (dated by TCRdb to the late 2010s). General notes on the study: According to an earlier analysis of around 600 of the donors, about 179 million T cells yielded approximately 120 million unique TCR beta sequences and roughly 280 Gb of sequence data. The study used immunosequencing to profile the T cell repertoires of several hundred subjects and linked those repertoires to cytomegalovirus serostatus. Typing coverage differed by locus: A, B, C, DRB1 and DQB1 were typed in roughly 620-640 donors, DQA1 in 522, DPA1 in 600 to 610, and DPB1 in 472. In a later analysis, previously published TCR beta repertoires from more than 500 donors were re-analyzed and high-resolution HLA genotyping was added so that TCR occurrence patterns could be studied. Among some 400 genotyped donors of the cohort, an average of 235,054 unique TCR beta nucleotide sequences were sequenced per donor, approximately 20% of them non-productive. Genome-wide SNP genotypes for about 65% of the roughly 670 donors were used in a later genetic analysis, which treated that subset as a discovery cohort. To decide whether each TCR beta V gene segment behaved as functional or pseudogenic, an earlier analysis of 587 of the donors relied on high-throughput TCR beta sequencing. Both class I and class II loci were covered by HLA typing, at four-digit resolution. Besides the first cohort of around 700 subjects, a separate validation cohort made up of over 100 different subjects was used. Of the 300 to 450 genotyped donors, about 80% fell in the genetic ancestry cluster associated with self-reported Caucasian donors. Alongside the repertoire data, information on donor age, sex, ethnicity and CMV serostatus was compiled. Around 330 gigabases of sequencing data and tens of millions of unique TCR sequences made up an early release that covered several hundred HLA-typed donors. The aim of the study was to test whether cataloging public T cell receptors could identify signatures of past pathogen exposure. In the later analysis, no new phenotypic data were used to find candidate immune exposures; instead, reliance was placed on TCR beta sequences and their occurrence across donors. To predict cytomegalovirus infection status, the study brought together high-throughput TCR immunosequencing, statistical association of individual TCRs with disease status, and machine learning. Every discovery cohort repertoire had been produced on one sequencing platform. Several DR-DQ haplotypes were treated as single units for association and clustering because of strong linkage in the cohort.

Study-level results and caveats: The study gave a list of more than 150 TCR beta chains associated with cytomegalovirus. A cluster of highly shared sequence variants was judged likely to represent a technical artifact of the sequencing pipeline. Linkage disequilibrium might explain the correlated functional status among segregating V segments, but an unknown experimental factor could not be excluded. In a later analysis, several top co-occurrence clusters were reported to appear linked to parvovirus B19, influenza, CMV and Epstein-Barr virus. According to the authors, the approach could potentially be generalized to other disease states and immunological phenotypes. Immune exposure information for the cohort was limited to CMV serostatus. Most TCR sequences were observed very rarely across donors, whereas some public TCRs were present in many individuals. In this cohort, only TCR beta chains were sequenced, and detectable features were limited by the absence of alpha or paired-chain data. In vitro tests confirmed that a few of the cytomegalovirus-associated TCR beta chains recognize cytomegalovirus antigens. Specific HLA alleles were associated with over 15,000 TCR beta sequences at a false discovery rate of 0.05 in a later analysis. According to a later genetic analysis, donors in an Asian-associated ancestry cluster had fewer N-insertions in productive TCRs than the approximately 650-donor mean. The presence/absence analyses assumed that sequencing depth was roughly uniform across donors, and that assumption may not be true. An association between a missense DCLRE1C variant and V-gene and J-gene trimming of TCR beta chains was found in a later genetic analysis and replicated in an independent cohort. According to a later analysis, most CMV-associated TCR beta chains appeared to be HLA-restricted, and the HLA associations seemed to be driven largely by CMV exposure. In both the original and validation cohorts, the classifier was reported to diagnose cytomegalovirus status with high specificity and sensitivity. In a later analysis, the rate of TCR association differed among HLA loci, with DRB1 alleles having the most associated TCRs and HLA-C alleles having the fewest. The 87-base-pair reads could not distinguish some IMGT-functional V segments, including TRBV6-2 and TRBV6-3, so those segments were excluded. A later analysis found that HLA-associated TCR beta chains were more clonally expanded and had lower generation probabilities than equally common non-associated chains. A further reported finding was that TCR beta sequences accurately predicted the HLA-A and HLA-B alleles for most subjects in the first cohort. Because HLA typing was unavailable for some donors at each locus, only the typed subset was used in association tests. Because counts were too low, roughly 16 rarely observed V segments, including chromosome 9 orphons, were excluded from the earlier analysis of around 590 of the donors. In an earlier analysis of about 540 of the donors, most TCR beta V segments were observed in productive rearrangements about 90% or about 30% of the time, broadly matching IMGT annotations. When HLA alleles, especially DR and DQ, strongly co-occurred, attributing TCR associations to individual alleles was difficult.

In total, approximately 690 healthy bone marrow donors made up the cohort. All cohort members were sampled while nominally healthy, although unrecorded immune exposures were likely present. The donor tested CMV seronegative, placing the donor among the 350 or so seronegative members of the cohort. A peripheral blood sample was provided by each donor, and peripheral blood mononuclear cells were used for TCR beta sequencing. Genomic DNA was extracted from the blood cell samples with the Qiagen DNeasy Blood Extraction Kit. Libraries were constructed by the immunoSEQ multiplex PCR assay. For the multiplex PCR, a mixture combining 60 forward primers for TCR Vbeta segments and 13 reverse primers for TCR Jbeta segments was used. A multiplex PCR assay on genomic DNA amplified the CDR3 region of rearranged TCR beta genes. Amplified TCR beta libraries were sequenced as 87-base-pair reads on the Illumina HiSeq System. Processing in the source paper ran as follows. A later analysis tallied roughly 80 million unique TCR beta chains across the roughly 610 repertoires, and approximately 12 million of those chains were shared by two or more donors. To remove PCR and sequencing errors, raw reads were error-corrected and collapsed into unique sequences using a nearest-neighbor algorithm that merged closely related sequences. V, D and J gene segments were assigned by aligning CDR3 sequences to IMGT reference sequences. Each retained sequence needed at least a six-nucleotide match to both a V gene segment and a J gene segment. A rearrangement counted as productive if the CDR3 had no stop codons and remained in frame with V and J, and every other rearrangement counted as non-productive. Following IMGT convention, CDR3 was defined as the stretch from the second conserved V-encoded cysteine to the conserved J-encoded phenylalanine. In an earlier analysis of roughly 580 of the donors, sequences lacking an unambiguous match to a single V gene segment were excluded. An earlier analysis of a few hundred of the donors classified V segments as functional when productive rearrangements were above 56.7% and as segregating when the standard deviation between donors was above 5%. A statistical classification framework was developed to diagnose cytomegalovirus status using the catalog of TCR beta chain sequences. A later analysis assigned V and J genes by comparing TCR nucleotide sequences with IMGT/GENE-DB human TR gene sequences. A later analysis assigned CDR3 sequences and most-parsimonious VDJ recombination scenarios with the TCRdist pipeline. In a later analysis, each TCR beta chain was defined by its CDR3 amino acid sequence together with its V-gene family, and reads lacking a unique V-gene family were excluded. As a way to deal with suspected cross-contamination and a sequencing artifact, a later analysis dropped hundreds of nucleotide sequences that were highly shared and had low generation probability. In a later analysis, a clonal expansion index was calculated for each public chain from normalized within-repertoire ranks of inferred template counts. In a later analysis, generation probabilities were computed using a VDJ recombination model fitted to out-of-frame rearrangements, and the results were checked against IGoR. Hypergeometric tests were used in a later analysis to score TCR-TCR, TCR-HLA and TCR-CMV co-occurrence, with a repertoire-size bias correction applied to the TCR pairs. In a later analysis, false discovery rates were estimated by permuting HLA or CMV assignments 20 times. In a later analysis, co-occurring TCRs were grouped with DBSCAN, and TCRdist sequence similarity was added when clustering was performed within HLA-allele-positive subsets. Repertoires with fewer than 30,000 or more than 120,000 public chains, plus five repertoires with anomalous nucleotide sharing, were excluded from co-occurrence clustering. As stored in TCRdb, this immuneACCESS dataset retains in-frame rearrangements with V and J assigned. A fraction of the clones does not appear; measured against another copy, unresolved V genes explain less than half of the discrepancy, and the remainder lacks a known reason. Clone size and the V and J calls come from that table; the DNA yielded D and trimming. The sample table holds approximately 220,000 clones, of which about 83% were seen once. Jointly, the top ten make up over 1.1% of the sample.

A word on this clone: Which antigen it targets is not known. No qualities accompany the bases; no much larger clone lies one base away.

According to the germline V gene, CDR1 reads SNHLY and CDR2 reads FYNNEI. Trimming leaves V shorter by 8 bases and J shorter by 9 bases, with the junction holding 4 bases beyond the gene matches. From the cysteine up to the phenylalanine, the CDR3 has a length of 13 residues. The retained sequence is limited to the CDR3, 39 bases, with the frame set at the first base. The TCR originated in a girl aged 10-17 years in good health and CMV-seronegative. The chain links TRBV2 with TRBJ2-5, with 15 middle bases fitting TRBD2. The sample comprised PBMCs. The DNA is as follows: TGTGCCAGCCGGACTAGCGGGGGGGTAGCCCAGTACTTC. It encodes CASRTSGGVAQYF.